These 8 T cell receptor beta chains originate from one sample sequenced in a study of T cell responses to AZD1222 COVID-19 vaccine. Repertoires were generated with immunoSEQ multiplex PCR, while TCRdb's copy carries only in-frame clones and drops some. In the table there are approximately 100,000 clones, 87% of which are singletons. Sequencing used peripheral blood, obtained on day 0 of AZD1222 vaccination. The receptors here all came from an adult in good health.

CDR3 amino acids: CASSRQGNNEQFF. CDR3 nucleotide sequence: TGTGCCAGCAGTCGTCAGGGGAACAATGAGCAGTTCTTC. The chain recombines TRBV6-6 with TRBJ2-1; tentative D call: TRBD1 (6 bases). Deletions cut 5 bases from V and 5 bases from J, with 10 bases between. Germline-derived CDR1 and CDR2 are MNHNY and SVGAGI (reference sequence). This CDR3 has 13 residues.

This chain's CDR3 is CASRYSTRRTSGRHTQYF. The CDR3 DNA reads as TGTGCCAGCAGGTATTCAACCCGCCGGACTAGCGGGAGGCATACGCAGTATTTT. This chain uses TRBV28 with TRBJ2-3; TRBD2 aligns across 14 bases. Germline CDR1 and CDR2: MDHEN and SYDVKM. This CDR3 comprises 18 residues. V gave up 6 bases and J gave up 7 bases; unmatched junction bases: 15.

J is TRBJ2-1 and V is TRBV6-6; perhaps TRBD2 as D (6 bases). The length of the CDR3 is 14 residues. Germline CDR1 is MNHNY and CDR2 is SVGAGI (reference sequence). V was clipped by 2 bases and J by 7 bases, with 12 bases between them. CDR3 loop: CASSYGSGYNEQFF. Here the CDR3 DNA reads TGTGCCAGCAGTTACGGAAGCGGGTATAATGAGCAGTTCTTC.

J is TRBJ1-1 and V is TRBV6-6; a weak D match, TRBD1 (6 bases). V lost 6 bases to trimming and J lost 7 bases, with 9 bases between them. CDR3 size: 11 residues. Germline-derived CDR1 and CDR2 are MNHNY and SVGAGI (reference sequence). The CDR3: CASRVQGEAFF. The CDR3, as DNA: TGTGCCAGCAGGGTACAGGGTGAAGCTTTCTTT.

This clone was recorded a few times. The chain is built from TRBV6-2 or TRBV6-3 and TRBJ1-1; D is uncertain. With 5 bases removed from V and 5 bases from J, the gap between germline ends came to 15 bases. Germline assignment: CDR1 MNHEY and CDR2 SVGEGT. This CDR3 has 14 amino acids. The chain's CDR3 is CASSPGGTMTEAFF. In nucleotides, the CDR3 is TGTGCCAGCAGTCCGGGAGGCACCATGACTGAAGCTTTCTTT.

The genes are TRBV29-1 and TRBJ1-4; D is unclear. V dropped 4 bases and J dropped 6 bases, with 12 bases sitting between them. The CDR3 consists of 13 residues. The germline V gene encodes CDR1 SQVTM and CDR2 ANQGSEA. CDR3 loop: CSVASGGDEKLFF. CDR3 nucleotides: TGCAGCGTTGCGAGCGGCGGGGATGAAAAACTGTTTTTT.

V is TRBV5-4 and J is TRBJ2-7, with 14 bases lining up with TRBD2. Germline CDR1 is SGHNT and CDR2 is YYREEE (reference sequence). The CDR3 is 17 residues long. After removal of 0 bases from V and 1 base from J, the junction contained 3 bases not matched to a gene. The CDR3 protein is CASSLGLAGGRSYEQYF. The CDR3 coding sequence is TGTGCCAGCAGCTTGGGACTAGCGGGAGGGAGGTCCTACGAGCAGTACTTC. Together with reference TRBV5-4 and TRBJ2-7, the CDR3 gives the full variable domain: ETGVTQSPTHLIKTRGQQVTLRCSSQSGHNTVSWYQQALGQGPQFIFQYYREEENGRGNFPPRFSGLQFPNYSSELNVNALELDDSALYLCASSLGLAGGRSYEQYFGPGTRLTVT.

This chain joins TRBV4-3 and TRBJ1-4, with D possibly TRBD1 on 6 matching bases. The germline V gene has CDR1 LGHNA and CDR2 YSLEER. The germline V and J ends were trimmed by 3 bases and 7 bases, with 12 bases remaining between them. CDR3 length equals 14 residues. The DNA for the CDR3 is TGCGCCAGCAGCCAGTACTCGGGGGCTGAAAAACTGTTTTTT. It is translated as CASSQYSGAEKLFF.